Listed below are T cell receptor beta chains from one sample, sequenced in a study of cytomegalovirus exposure and HLA in healthy donors. Here immunoSEQ multiplex PCR was the method, and the copy in TCRdb shows in-frame clones only, minus some. The top ten clones hold approximately 2.1% of a sample with about 140,000 clones, approximately 72% of them seen once. The sequenced sample was PBMCs. These receptors all come from a man in his forties in good health and CMV-seronegative. Each CDR3 is given with its conserved first and last residue. Each record gives: J gene, V gene, clone size, D gene, CDR3 DNA, CDR3 protein. A D gene is named only where the DNA matches it firmly. Where a row states a size, it is once, few, many or the class of an expanded clone; other rows omit it.

J: TRBJ2-1; V: TRBV5-1; size: NA; D: TRBD2; DNA: TGCGCCAGCAGCCAGGACCGTAGCGGGAGGAGCTCCTACAATGAGCAGTTCTTC; CDR3: CASSQDRSGRSSYNEQFF
J: TRBJ1-1; V: TRBV9; size: NA; D: NA; DNA: TGTGCCAGCAGCGGCGGGACGAGCACTGAAGCTTTCTTT; CDR3: CASSGGTSTEAFF
J: TRBJ2-1; V: TRBV30; size: NA; D: TRBD2; DNA: TGTGCCTGGAGAGGACTAGCGGCGAACAATGAGCAGTTCTTC; CDR3: CAWRGLAANNEQFF
J: TRBJ1-1; V: TRBV14; size: NA; D: NA; DNA: TGTGCCAGCAGCCAAGAAGAGCACACTGAAGCTTTCTTT; CDR3: CASSQEEHTEAFF
J: TRBJ1-2; V: TRBV19; size: NA; D: NA; DNA: TGTGCCAGTAGTATGGGAGTAGGAAATTCTTACTTGTTCTATGGCTACACCTTC; CDR3: CASSMGVGNSYLFYGYTF
J: TRBJ2-1; V: TRBV10-3; size: NA; D: TRBD2; DNA: TGTGCCATCAGTGCCGGACTAGCGGGAGGGGATGAGCAGTTCTTC; CDR3: CAISAGLAGGDEQFF
J: TRBJ1-2; V: TRBV4-1; size: NA; D: NA; DNA: TGCGCCAGCAGCCAAGAGACAGGTGACTATGGCTACACCTTC; CDR3: CASSQETGDYGYTF
J: TRBJ2-3; V: TRBV11-2; size: NA; D: NA; DNA: TGTGCCAGCAGCTTTTCAGGGCAACGCACAGATACGCAGTATTTT; CDR3: CASSFSGQRTDTQYF
J: TRBJ2-3; V: TRBV5-4; size: once; D: TRBD1; DNA: TGTGCCAGCAGCTACCAGGGGGCTAGCACAGATACGCAGTATTTT; CDR3: CASSYQGASTDTQYF
J: TRBJ2-5; V: TRBV28; size: NA; D: NA; DNA: TGTGCCAGCAGTTTGTCCGCTGGAGGGACCCAGTACTTC; CDR3: CASSLSAGGTQYF
J: TRBJ1-5; V: TRBV19; size: once; D: TRBD1; DNA: TGTGCCAGTAGTACCTGGGACAGGGTAATGCCGGGGAGCAATCAGCCCCAGAATTTT; CDR3: CASSTWDRVMPGSNQPQNF
J: TRBJ2-7; V: TRBV27; size: NA; D: NA; DNA: TGTGCCAGCGGGAGCGGGTCCTACGAGCAGTACTTC; CDR3: CASGSGSYEQYF
J: TRBJ2-7; V: TRBV6-5; size: NA; D: NA; DNA: TGTGCCAGCAGTAAAACAGGGAGCTCCTACGAGCAGTACTTC; CDR3: CASSKTGSSYEQYF
J: TRBJ1-4; V: TRBV19; size: NA; D: NA; DNA: TGTGCCAGTAGTCCCCTAATTACAACTAATGAAAAACTGTTTTTT; CDR3: CASSPLITTNEKLFF
J: TRBJ2-3; V: TRBV5-1; size: few; D: NA; DNA: TGCGCCAGCTCGGAACTAGAGGGTAATACAGATACGCAGTATTTT; CDR3: CASSELEGNTDTQYF
J: TRBJ1-1; V: TRBV20-1; size: NA; D: NA; DNA: TGCAGTGCTAGTGGCCGCGAAGCTTTCTTT; CDR3: CSASGREAFF
J: TRBJ2-5; V: TRBV2; size: NA; D: NA; DNA: TGTGCCAGCGGCAAGCAGGGGAGTGTGGAGACCCAGTACTTC; CDR3: CASGKQGSVETQYF
J: TRBJ2-5; V: TRBV6-5; size: few; D: NA; DNA: TGTGCCAGCAGTTACTCGACCGGGGTGGGGACCCAGTACTTC; CDR3: CASSYSTGVGTQYF
J: TRBJ1-4; V: TRBV28; size: NA; D: TRBD1; DNA: TGTGCCAGCACGACAGGGGGGAGGGATGAAAAACTGTTTTTT; CDR3: CASTTGGRDEKLFF
J: TRBJ1-1; V: TRBV10-3; size: once; D: NA; DNA: TGTGCCATCAGTCCTTCGGTGCGGGGGGTATTATGGACTGAAGCTTTCTTT; CDR3: CAISPSVRGVLWTEAFF
J: TRBJ1-2; V: TRBV30; size: NA; D: NA; DNA: TGTGCCTGGAGCAGGGCCGGATTCCGTGGCTACACCTTC; CDR3: CAWSRAGFRGYTF
J: TRBJ2-3; V: TRBV7-2; size: few; D: NA; DNA: TGTGCCAGCAGCCCAACGGGGATGGCGCAGTATTTT; CDR3: CASSPTGMAQYF
J: TRBJ2-1; V: TRBV6-5; size: NA; D: NA; DNA: TGTGCCAGCAGCCACCTTATTAGGGGATACAATGAGCAGTTCTTC; CDR3: CASSHLIRGYNEQFF
J: TRBJ1-4; V: TRBV18; size: NA; D: NA; DNA: TGTGCCAGCTCACCACTCAGGACAGAGAATGAAAAACTGTTTTTT; CDR3: CASSPLRTENEKLFF
J: TRBJ2-1; V: TRBV30; size: once; D: TRBD2; DNA: TGTGCCTGGATTGAGGGAGGGGCCCATCATGAGCAGTTCTTC; CDR3: CAWIEGGAHHEQFF
J: TRBJ2-6; V: TRBV7-9; size: NA; D: TRBD1; DNA: TGTGCCAGCAGCCCGGGACAGGACCCCTCCGTCCTGACTTTC; CDR3: CASSPGQDPSVLTF
J: TRBJ2-3; V: TRBV30; size: once; D: NA; DNA: TGTGCCTGGCGGGGACTTACCACAGATACGCAGTATTTT; CDR3: CAWRGLTTDTQYF
J: TRBJ1-1; V: TRBV7-8; size: NA; D: TRBD1; DNA: TGTGCCAGCAGCTTAAGGGTCCCCGGGACAGGACTGAACACTGAAGCTTTCTTT; CDR3: CASSLRVPGTGLNTEAFF
J: TRBJ1-6; V: TRBV5-1; size: NA; D: TRBD1; DNA: TGCGCCAGCAGCGCAGGACAGGGAGGGCATTCACCCCTCCACTTT; CDR3: CASSAGQGGHSPLHF
J: TRBJ2-5; V: TRBV19; size: NA; D: TRBD2; DNA: TGTGCCAGTAGTATGGTTGGTAGCGGGGGTGGAGAGACCCAGTACTTC; CDR3: CASSMVGSGGGETQYF
J: TRBJ2-7; V: TRBV29-1; size: NA; D: NA; DNA: TGCAGCGTTGAAGTAAGGGGACAAAGCTCCTACGAGCAGTACTTC; CDR3: CSVEVRGQSSYEQYF
J: TRBJ2-3; V: TRBV5-1; size: NA; D: NA; DNA: TGCGCCAGCAGCTCTGACAGGGAGGCAGATACGCAGTATTTT; CDR3: CASSSDREADTQYF
J: TRBJ2-6; V: TRBV2; size: once; D: NA; DNA: TGTGCCACCTGGAGGGATGGGGCCAACGTCCTGACTTTC; CDR3: CATWRDGANVLTF
J: TRBJ1-5; V: TRBV5-4; size: NA; D: NA; DNA: TGTGCCAGCAGCTTGGACAGGGACCAGCCCCAGCATTTT; CDR3: CASSLDRDQPQHF
J: TRBJ1-2; V: TRBV28; size: NA; D: NA; DNA: TGTGCCAGCACCACGGCGCGGTACAGGGCCAGTAACTATGGCTACACCTTC; CDR3: CASTTARYRASNYGYTF
J: TRBJ1-2; V: TRBV30; size: NA; D: TRBD1; DNA: TGTGCCTGGAGGTCGGGCAGGGGGCCCTCTAACTATGGCTACACCTTC; CDR3: CAWRSGRGPSNYGYTF
J: TRBJ1-1; V: TRBV6-4; size: NA; D: TRBD1; DNA: TGTGCCAGGGGGACAGGGGGCACGAACACTGAAGCTTTCTTT; CDR3: CARGTGGTNTEAFF
J: TRBJ2-1; V: TRBV18; size: NA; D: TRBD1; DNA: TGTGCCAGCTCACCACCAGGGGGCCTTGTCTCCTACAATGAGCAGTTCTTC; CDR3: CASSPPGGLVSYNEQFF
J: TRBJ2-7; V: TRBV7-8; size: NA; D: NA; DNA: TGTGCCAGCAGCTCCGACGGCCGGGTGGGTGACGAGCAGTACTTC; CDR3: CASSSDGRVGDEQYF
J: TRBJ2-7; V: TRBV7-2; size: NA; D: NA; DNA: TGTGCCAGCCTTAGGTCCCCCAGCGGAACCTACGAGCAGTACTTC; CDR3: CASLRSPSGTYEQYF
J: TRBJ1-2; V: TRBV25-1; size: NA; D: NA; DNA: TGTGCCAGCAGTGAATGGCAGACAGACTATGGCTACACCTTC; CDR3: CASSEWQTDYGYTF
J: TRBJ2-2; V: TRBV7-8; size: NA; D: TRBD1; DNA: TGTGCCAGCAGCTTTGACAGGGTGTTGGCCGGGGAGCTGTTTTTT; CDR3: CASSFDRVLAGELFF
J: TRBJ1-5; V: TRBV4-1; size: NA; D: NA; DNA: TGCGCCAGCAGCCAAGAGAAGATGGCGTACGGGAGGTGCAATCAGCCCCAGCATTTT; CDR3: CASSQEKMAYGRCNQPQHF
J: TRBJ2-2; V: TRBV9; size: few; D: NA; DNA: TGTGCCAGCAGCTTCCCCGAGGGCACCGGGGAGCTGTTTTTT; CDR3: CASSFPEGTGELFF
J: TRBJ2-5; V: TRBV12-5; size: NA; D: NA; DNA: TGTGCTAGTGGTTGGTCTAGACAAGAGACCCAGTACTTC; CDR3: CASGWSRQETQYF